This T cell receptor (beta chain) came from a study of blood T cell repertoires in COVID-19. Study summary: Whether acute or convalescent, the COVID-19 samples came from the United States, Italy and Spain. T cells, B-cell-depleted T cells, or PBMCs provided the cDNA or gDNA that served as material.

Original analysis: Quantification of nucleated cells was approximated via reference gene primer amplification. The assay was immunoSEQ multiplex PCR, and TCRdb's table has in-frame clones only and misses some. V and J calls and clone size come straight from that table; D and trimming were deduced from the DNA. Of about 97,000 clones listed, 87% are singletons. V was shortened by 3 bases and J by 2 bases, with 11 bases between the two germline ends. The germline gives CDR1 SQVTM, CDR2 ANQGSEA. This CDR3 region has 13 residues. The V gene is TRBV29-1, the J gene TRBJ2-7; tentatively, D is TRBD1 (6 bases). The sample consisted of peripheral blood. The sequence came from a human donor in a cohort sampled during active COVID-19. This chain's CDR3 is CSVEPKGAYEQYF. The CDR3 DNA follows: TGCAGCGTTGAGCCTAAGGGGGCCTACGAGCAGTACTTC.